The entry below describes one T cell receptor (beta chain). The antigen remains unidentified. TRB cDNA was prepared as libraries by UMI-labeled 5' RACE. TCRdb processed the 5' RACE reads again and assigns one entry to each CDR3 protein, with no DNA. The repertoire table contains under 70,000 distinct CDR3 sequences. Germline assignment: CDR1 SGHRS and CDR2 YFSETQ. CDR3 length: 16 amino acids. These data are taken from a study of CXCR3-negative and CXCR3-positive naive CD8 T cells. Study results and caveats: CXCR3-positive naive cells had more hydrophobic TRB CDR3s than CXCR3-negative naive cells. For naive cells, CXCR3-negative and CXCR3-positive subsets had similar TRBV-TRBJ usage; for memory cells, usage differed.

The chain employs TRBV5-1 and TRBJ2-7; TCRdb proposes TRBD2, but this gene call is untestable without DNA. Sequencing was carried out using naive CXCR3+ CD8+ T cells from blood. Indicated subset: CD45RO-CCR7+CD27+CD95- naive CD8+ T cells expressing CXCR3 (TNR3+). The source is a human donor in good health. Some clones in this sample may be carry-over from other donors' samples. The CDR3 reads CASSFLGGDHHYEQYF.